Presented here are 13 T cell receptor beta chains from one specimen sequenced in a study of a mutant IDH1 vaccine in newly diagnosed glioma. Produced via immunoSEQ multiplex PCR; TCRdb's table is partial and in-frame only. There are about 69,000 clones in the sample; about 86% occur only once, and approximately 2.6% lies in the top ten. The time point was: baseline, week 1 (first vaccination visit). Treatment indicated: pre-vaccination baseline after standard-of-care therapy. Sequenced material: PBMCs, taken from a glioma patient treated with radiotherapy, temozolomide or both. These receptors were obtained from a young man with glioma.

The chain combines TRBV4-2 with TRBJ2-7; tentatively, D is TRBD1 (5 bases). Germline CDR1 LGHNA, CDR2 YNFKEQ. CDR3 length: 16 residues. The germline V and J ends were trimmed by 1 base and 4 bases, with 17 bases remaining between them. This CDR3 reads CASSQGAQGWIYEQYF. The DNA for the CDR3 is TGTGCCAGCAGCCAAGGGGCCCAGGGCTGGATTTACGAGCAGTACTTC.

The V and J genes are TRBV14 and TRBJ2-7; 13 nucleotides line up with TRBD2. The length of the CDR3 is 19 residues. The junction had 11 bases not matched to a gene; V was cut back by 3 bases and J by 0 bases. Germline assignment: CDR1 SGHDN and CDR2 FVKESK. DNA of the CDR3: TGTGCCAGCAGCCACGCACCGGGGACTAGCGGGGTGAACTCCTACGAGCAGTACTTC. Translated: CASSHAPGTSGVNSYEQYF.

CDR3: CASSKGRSNYGYTF. The CDR3 nucleotides are TGTGCCAGCAGCAAAGGGAGATCTAACTATGGCTACACCTTC. The chain couples TRBV13 to TRBJ1-2; no definite D call. The CDR3 spans 14 residues. Trimming took off 5 bases at V and 0 bases at J, with 10 bases between the two ends. Germline CDR1 reads PRHDT; CDR2 reads FYEKMQ (reference sequence).

The chain recombines TRBV6-5 with TRBJ2-5, with D possibly called TRBD1 or TRBD2 (5 bases each). Trimming left V 0 bases short and J 4 bases short, with 12 bases between. Germline CDR1 reads MNHEY; CDR2 reads SVGAGI. This CDR3 spans 15 amino acids. The DNA of the CDR3 is TGTGCCAGCAGTTACTCGATGACTGGGGGAGAGACCCAGTACTTC. Its protein is CASSYSMTGGETQYF.

The gene calls are TRBV4-1 and TRBJ2-2; TRBD1 matches 7 bases. CDR1 is MGHRA and CDR2 is YSYEKL in the germline V gene. V was clipped by 4 bases and J by 8 bases; unmatched bases: 22. The CDR3 runs to 19 residues. In nucleotides, the CDR3 is TGCGCCAGCAGCCCTCCACTCATTAGACAGGGCCACCATCGAGGGGAGCTGTTTTTT. Translating it yields CASSPPLIRQGHHRGELFF.

This chain uses TRBV5-1 with TRBJ2-2; 7 positions agree with TRBD1. The trim removed 9 bases at V and 6 bases at J, leaving 8 bases unmatched. The germline V gene has CDR1 SGHRS and CDR2 YFSETQ. This CDR3 has 13 residues. CDR3 DNA sequence: TGCGCCACCCAACCAGGGGGATCCGGGGAGCTGTTTTTT. Translated: CATQPGGSGELFF. The whole variable domain, filled in from reference TRBV5-1 and TRBJ2-2, reads KAGVTQTPRYLIKTRGQQVTLSCSPISGHRSVSWYQQTPGQGLQFLFEYFSETQRNKGNFPGRFSGRQFSNSRSEMNVSTLELGDSALYLCATQPGGSGELFFGEGSRLTVL.

On this clone: Other DNA sequences within the sample encode an identical CDR3. The gene calls are TRBV18 and TRBJ1-5; the D is unclear. The germline V gene encodes CDR1 KGHSH and CDR2 LQKENI. This CDR3 spans 14 amino acids. V was cut by 2 bases and J by 1 base, with 6 bases left in between. The CDR3: CASSPSGSNQPQHF. The CDR3 DNA is TGTGCCAGCTCACCATCGGGAAGCAATCAGCCCCAGCATTTT.

This clone appeared once. The gene calls are TRBV5-6 and TRBJ2-6; the D gene is possibly TRBD1 (5 bases). The V end lost 2 bases, the J end lost 1 base, and 13 bases lay between the germline ends. Germline V gene sequence: CDR1 SGHDT, CDR2 YYEEEE. The CDR3 contains 17 residues. The CDR3 is CASSFLRVGSGANVLTF. For the CDR3, the DNA is TGTGCCAGCAGCTTCCTCAGGGTGGGTTCTGGGGCCAACGTCCTGACTTTC.

The chain couples TRBV27 to TRBJ1-6; TRBD1 aligns across 11 bases. Germline CDR1 MNHEY, CDR2 SMNVEV (reference sequence). This CDR3 region has 17 residues. Germline trimming cut 6 bases from V and 9 bases from J; bases unmatched to any gene: 13. The CDR3 sequence: CASRKNSDRGPLSPLHF. DNA for the CDR3: TGTGCCAGCAGAAAAAACTCGGACAGGGGGCCGCTTTCACCCCTCCACTTT.

Of note for this clone: Sequence at one end of the junction differs from germline and may be a read error. The chain has TRBV9 and TRBJ1-5; TRBD1 matches 7 bases. Germline CDR1 SGDLS, CDR2 YYNGEE. The CDR3 has 15 residues. CDR3 in DNA: TGTGCCAGCAGCATGACAGGGACTAGCAGTCAGCCCCAGCATTTT. Translated: CASSMTGTSSQPQHF.

The sample holds a few counts of this clone. The gene calls are TRBV29-1 and TRBJ1-1; D ambiguous. V gave up 4 bases and J gave up 1 base, with 10 bases separating them. CDR1 and CDR2 from the germline V gene are SQVTM and ANQGSEA. The CDR3 extends over 13 amino acids. The CDR3 loop reads CSVVRVGNTEAFF. The CDR3 nucleotides are TGCAGCGTTGTACGAGTAGGGAACACTGAAGCTTTCTTT.

The genes are TRBV19 and TRBJ1-5, with TRBD1 identical over 9 bases. Unmatched junction bases numbered 14, after V lost 5 bases and J lost 6 bases. This CDR3 is built from 17 residues. The germline CDR1 and CDR2 sequences are LNHDA and SQIVND (reference sequence). For the CDR3, the DNA is TGTGCCAGTAGTCCCAACCCCCGGGACAGGGTAAGTCAGCCCCAGCATTTT. It codes for CASSPNPRDRVSQPQHF. Combining the CDR3 with reference TRBV19 and TRBJ1-5 gives the whole variable domain DGGITQSPKYLFRKEGQNVTLSCEQNLNHDAMYWYRQDPGQGLRLIYYSQIVNDFQKGDIAEGYSVSREKKESFPLTVTSAQKNPTAFYLCASSPNPRDRVSQPQHFGDGTRLSIL.

The chain recombines TRBV5-1 with TRBJ1-1, with D tentatively TRBD1 (5 bases). CDR1 is SGHRS and CDR2 is YFSETQ in the germline V gene. V was shortened by 4 bases and J by 2 bases, with 12 bases between the two germline ends. The CDR3 is 14 amino acids. The CDR3: CASSRDVSNTEAFF. The CDR3 DNA follows: TGCGCCAGCAGCAGGGACGTAAGTAACACTGAAGCTTTCTTT.